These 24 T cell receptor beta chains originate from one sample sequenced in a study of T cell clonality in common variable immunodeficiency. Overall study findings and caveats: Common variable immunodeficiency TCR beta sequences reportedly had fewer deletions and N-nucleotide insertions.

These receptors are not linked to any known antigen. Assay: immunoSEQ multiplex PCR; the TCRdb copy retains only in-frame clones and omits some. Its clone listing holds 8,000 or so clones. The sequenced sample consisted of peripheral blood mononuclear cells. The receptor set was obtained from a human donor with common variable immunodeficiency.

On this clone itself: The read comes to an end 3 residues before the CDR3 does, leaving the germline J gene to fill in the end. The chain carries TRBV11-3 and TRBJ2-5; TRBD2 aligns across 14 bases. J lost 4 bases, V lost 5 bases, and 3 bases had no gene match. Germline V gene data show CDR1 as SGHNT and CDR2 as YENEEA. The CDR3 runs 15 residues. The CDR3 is CASSIGTSGRETQYF. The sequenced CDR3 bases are TGTGCCAGCAGCATCGGGACTAGCGGGAGAGAGACC.

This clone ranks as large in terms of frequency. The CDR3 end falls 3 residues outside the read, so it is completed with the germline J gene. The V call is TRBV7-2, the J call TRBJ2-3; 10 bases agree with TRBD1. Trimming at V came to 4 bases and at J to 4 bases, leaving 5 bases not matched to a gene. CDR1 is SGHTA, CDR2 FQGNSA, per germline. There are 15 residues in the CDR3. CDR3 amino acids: CASSSTGGAADTQYF. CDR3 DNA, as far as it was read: TGTGCCAGCAGCTCGACAGGGGGCGCGGCAGATACG.

The covered CDR3 bases are TGTGCCAGCAGCCCTGACAGAACTCTCTACGAG. Protein sequence: CASSPDRTLYE. From start to end, the CDR3 is CASSPDRTLYEQYF. The chain employs TRBV7-2 and TRBJ2-7; TRBD1 might be the D (5 bases). The read stops 3 residues short of the end of the CDR3; the missing end is completed from the germline J gene. V was clipped by 5 bases and J by 3 bases, with 14 bases between them. Germline assignment: CDR1 SGHTA and CDR2 FQGNSA. CDR3 length: 14 amino acids.

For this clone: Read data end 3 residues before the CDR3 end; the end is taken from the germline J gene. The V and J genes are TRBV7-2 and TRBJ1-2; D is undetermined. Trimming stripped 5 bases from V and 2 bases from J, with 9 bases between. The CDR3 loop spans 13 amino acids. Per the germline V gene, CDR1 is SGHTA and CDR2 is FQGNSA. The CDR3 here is CASSPAGNYGYTF. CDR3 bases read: TGTGCCAGCAGCCCCGCAGGAAACTATGGC.

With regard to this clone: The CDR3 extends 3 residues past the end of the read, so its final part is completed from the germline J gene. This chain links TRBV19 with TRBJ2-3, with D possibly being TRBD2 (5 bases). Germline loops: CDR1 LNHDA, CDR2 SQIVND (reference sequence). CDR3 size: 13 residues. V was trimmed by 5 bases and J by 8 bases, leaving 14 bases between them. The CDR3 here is CASSLLGSGTQYF. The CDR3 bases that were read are TGTGCCAGTAGTCTACTAGGTTCGGGTACG. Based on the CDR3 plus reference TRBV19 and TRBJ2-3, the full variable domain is DGGITQSPKYLFRKEGQNVTLSCEQNLNHDAMYWYRQDPGQGLRLIYYSQIVNDFQKGDIAEGYSVSREKKESFPLTVTSAQKNPTAFYLCASSLLGSGTQYFGPGTRLTVL.

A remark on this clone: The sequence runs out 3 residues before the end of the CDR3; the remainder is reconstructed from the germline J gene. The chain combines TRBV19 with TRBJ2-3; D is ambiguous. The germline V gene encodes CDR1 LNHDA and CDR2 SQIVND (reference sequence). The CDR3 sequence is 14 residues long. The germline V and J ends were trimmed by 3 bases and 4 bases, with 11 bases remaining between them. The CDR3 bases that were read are TGTGCCAGTAGTATGATCCCAAGGGCAGATACG. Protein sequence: CASSMIPRADT. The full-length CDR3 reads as CASSMIPRADTQYF.

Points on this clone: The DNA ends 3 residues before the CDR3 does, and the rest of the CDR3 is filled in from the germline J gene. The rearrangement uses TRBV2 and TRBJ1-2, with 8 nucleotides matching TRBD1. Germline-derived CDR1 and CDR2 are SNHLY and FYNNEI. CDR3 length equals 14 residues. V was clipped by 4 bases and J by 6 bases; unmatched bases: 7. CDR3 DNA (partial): TGTGCCAGCAGTGGGAACAGGGGGATGGATGGC. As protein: CASSGNRGMDG. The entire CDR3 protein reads CASSGNRGMDGYTF.

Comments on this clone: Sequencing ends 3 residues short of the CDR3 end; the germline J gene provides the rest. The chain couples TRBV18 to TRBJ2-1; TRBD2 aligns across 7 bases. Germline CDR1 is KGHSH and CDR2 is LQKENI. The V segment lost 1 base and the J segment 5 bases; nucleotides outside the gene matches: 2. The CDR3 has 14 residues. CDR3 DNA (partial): TGTGCCAGCTCACCACTAGCGGGTAACAATGAG. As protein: CASSPLAGNNE. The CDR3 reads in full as CASSPLAGNNEQFF.

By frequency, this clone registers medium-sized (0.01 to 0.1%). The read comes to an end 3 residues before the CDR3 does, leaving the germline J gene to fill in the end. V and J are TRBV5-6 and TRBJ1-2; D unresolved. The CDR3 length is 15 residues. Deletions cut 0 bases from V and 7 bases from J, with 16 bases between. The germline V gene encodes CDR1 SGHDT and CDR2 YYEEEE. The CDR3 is CASSLAFFVRSGYTF. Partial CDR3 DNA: TGTGCCAGCAGCTTGGCGTTTTTTGTAAGGTCTGGC. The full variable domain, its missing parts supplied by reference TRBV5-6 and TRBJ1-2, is DAGVTQSPTHLIKTRGQQVTLRCSPKSGHDTVSWYQQALGQGPQFIFQYYEEEERQRGNFPDRFSGHQFPNYSSELNVNALLLGDSALYLCASSLAFFVRSGYTFGSGTRLTVV.

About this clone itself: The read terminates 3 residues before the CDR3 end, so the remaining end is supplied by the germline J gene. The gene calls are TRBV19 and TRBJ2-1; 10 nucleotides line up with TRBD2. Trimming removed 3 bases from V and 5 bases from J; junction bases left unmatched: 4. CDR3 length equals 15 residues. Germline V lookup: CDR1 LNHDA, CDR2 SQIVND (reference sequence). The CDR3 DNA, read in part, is TGTGCCAGTAGTATCCGGACTAGCGGCCACAATGAG. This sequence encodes CASSIRTSGHNE. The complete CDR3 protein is CASSIRTSGHNEQFF.

Here the CDR3 reads CASSILATANYGYTF. The sequenced part of the CDR3 DNA is TGTGCCAGTAGTATCCTAGCGACAGCTAACTATGGC. The rearrangement uses TRBV19 and TRBJ1-2, with a possible D match to TRBD1 (5 bases). The CDR3 extends 3 residues past the end of the read, so its final part is completed from the germline J gene. Germline lookup yields CDR1 LNHDA and CDR2 SQIVND (reference sequence). V lost 3 bases, J lost 0 bases, and 11 bases lay in between. The CDR3 is 15 residues long.

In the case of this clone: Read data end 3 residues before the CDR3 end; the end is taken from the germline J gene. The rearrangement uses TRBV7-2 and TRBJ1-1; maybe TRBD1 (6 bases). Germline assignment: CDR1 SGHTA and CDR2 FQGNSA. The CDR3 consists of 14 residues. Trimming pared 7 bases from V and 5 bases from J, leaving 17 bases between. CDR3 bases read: TGTGCCAGCACCTATGCAGGGGTGTATACTGAA. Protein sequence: CASTYAGVYTE. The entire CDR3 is CASTYAGVYTEAFF.

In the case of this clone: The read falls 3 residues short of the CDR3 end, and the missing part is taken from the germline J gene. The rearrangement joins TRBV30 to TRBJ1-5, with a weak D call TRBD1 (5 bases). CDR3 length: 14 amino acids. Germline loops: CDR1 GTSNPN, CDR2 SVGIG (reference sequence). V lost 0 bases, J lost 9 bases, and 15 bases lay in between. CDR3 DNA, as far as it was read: TGTGCCTGGAGTGTACAGACGGGGGGTGGGCCC. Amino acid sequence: CAWSVQTGGGP. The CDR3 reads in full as CAWSVQTGGGPQHF.

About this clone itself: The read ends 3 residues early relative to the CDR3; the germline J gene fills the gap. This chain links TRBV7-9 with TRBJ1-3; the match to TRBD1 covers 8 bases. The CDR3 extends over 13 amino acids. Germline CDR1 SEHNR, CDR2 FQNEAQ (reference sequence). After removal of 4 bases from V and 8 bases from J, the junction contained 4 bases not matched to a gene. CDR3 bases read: TGTGCCAGCAGCTGGGGACAGGTAGACACC. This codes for CASSWGQVDT. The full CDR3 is CASSWGQVDTIYF.

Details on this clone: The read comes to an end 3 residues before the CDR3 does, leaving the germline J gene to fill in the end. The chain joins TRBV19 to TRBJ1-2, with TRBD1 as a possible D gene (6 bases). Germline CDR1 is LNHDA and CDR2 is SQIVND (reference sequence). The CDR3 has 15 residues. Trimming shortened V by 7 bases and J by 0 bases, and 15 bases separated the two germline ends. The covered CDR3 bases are TGTGCCAGTACCCCCCGGGACACCACTAACTATGGC. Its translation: CASTPRDTTNYG. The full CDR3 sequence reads CASTPRDTTNYGYTF.

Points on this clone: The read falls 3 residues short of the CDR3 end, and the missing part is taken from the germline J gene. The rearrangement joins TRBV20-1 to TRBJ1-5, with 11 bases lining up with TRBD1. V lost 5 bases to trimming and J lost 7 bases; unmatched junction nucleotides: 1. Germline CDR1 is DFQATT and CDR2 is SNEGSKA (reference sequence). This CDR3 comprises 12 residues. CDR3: CSAWDRGQPQHF. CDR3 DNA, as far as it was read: TGCAGTGCTTGGGACAGGGGGCAGCCC.

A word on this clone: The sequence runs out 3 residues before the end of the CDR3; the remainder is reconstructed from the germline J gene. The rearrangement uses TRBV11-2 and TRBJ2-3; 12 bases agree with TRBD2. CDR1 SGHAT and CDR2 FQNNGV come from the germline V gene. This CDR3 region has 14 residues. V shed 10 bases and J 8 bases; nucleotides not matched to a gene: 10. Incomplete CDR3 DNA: TGTGCCACTAGCGGGGGGGCCCTCTTAGGTACG. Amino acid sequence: CATSGGALLGT. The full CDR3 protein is CATSGGALLGTQYF.

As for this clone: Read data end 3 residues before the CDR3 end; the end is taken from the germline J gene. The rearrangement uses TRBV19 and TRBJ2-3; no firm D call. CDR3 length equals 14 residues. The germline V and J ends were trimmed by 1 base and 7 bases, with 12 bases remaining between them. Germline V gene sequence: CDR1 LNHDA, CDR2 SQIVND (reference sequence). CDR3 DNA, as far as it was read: TGTGCCAGTAGTATAGTTGACAACTCAAATACG. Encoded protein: CASSIVDNSNT. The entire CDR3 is CASSIVDNSNTQYF.

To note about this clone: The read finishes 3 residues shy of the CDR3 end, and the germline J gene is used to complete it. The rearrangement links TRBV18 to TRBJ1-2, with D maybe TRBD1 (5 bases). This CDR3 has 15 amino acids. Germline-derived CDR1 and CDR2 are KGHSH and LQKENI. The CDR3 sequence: CASSPQLSQVEGYTF. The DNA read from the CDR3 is TGTGCCAGCTCACCACAACTGTCACAGGTAGAAGGC.

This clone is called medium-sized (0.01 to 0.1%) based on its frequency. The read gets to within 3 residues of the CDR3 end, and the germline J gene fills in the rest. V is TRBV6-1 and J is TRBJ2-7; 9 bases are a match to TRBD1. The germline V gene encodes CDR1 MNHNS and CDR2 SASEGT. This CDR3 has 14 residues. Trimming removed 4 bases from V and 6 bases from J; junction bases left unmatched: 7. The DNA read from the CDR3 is TGTGCCAGCAGTGGGACAGGGGCGACCTCCGAG. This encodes CASSGTGATSE. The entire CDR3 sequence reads CASSGTGATSEQYF.

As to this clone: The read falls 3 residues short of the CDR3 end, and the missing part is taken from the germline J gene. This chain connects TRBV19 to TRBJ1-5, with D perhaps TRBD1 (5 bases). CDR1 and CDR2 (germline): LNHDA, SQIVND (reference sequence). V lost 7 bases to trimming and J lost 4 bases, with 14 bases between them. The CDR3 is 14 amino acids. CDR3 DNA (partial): TGTGCCAGTACCCCTCGCTCAGGGAATCAGCCC. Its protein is CASTPRSGNQP. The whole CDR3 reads CASTPRSGNQPQHF.

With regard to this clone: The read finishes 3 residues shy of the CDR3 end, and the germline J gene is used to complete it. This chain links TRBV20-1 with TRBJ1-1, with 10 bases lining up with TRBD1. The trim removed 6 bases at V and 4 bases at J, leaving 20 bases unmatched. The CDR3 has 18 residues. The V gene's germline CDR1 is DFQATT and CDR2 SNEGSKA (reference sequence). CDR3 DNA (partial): TGCAGTGCCTCGATAAATATGAGGGACAGGGGTAGGAGCACTGAA. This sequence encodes CSASINMRDRGRSTE. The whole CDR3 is CSASINMRDRGRSTEAFF.

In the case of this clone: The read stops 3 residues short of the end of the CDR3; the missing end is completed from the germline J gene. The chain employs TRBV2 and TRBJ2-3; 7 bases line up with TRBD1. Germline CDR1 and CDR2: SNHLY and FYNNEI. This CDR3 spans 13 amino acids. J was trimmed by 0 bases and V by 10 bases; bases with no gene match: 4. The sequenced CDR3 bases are TGTGCCAAAGGGGGCTTGAGCACAGATACG. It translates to CAKGGLSTDT. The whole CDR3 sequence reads CAKGGLSTDTQYF.

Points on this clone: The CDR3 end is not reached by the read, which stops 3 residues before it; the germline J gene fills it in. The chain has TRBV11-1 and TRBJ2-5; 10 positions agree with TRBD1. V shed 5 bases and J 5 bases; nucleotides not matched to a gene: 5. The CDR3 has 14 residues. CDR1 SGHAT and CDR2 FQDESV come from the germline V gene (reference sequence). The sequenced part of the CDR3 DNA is TGTGCCAGCAGCATGACAGGGGGCCGGGAGACC. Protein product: CASSMTGGRET. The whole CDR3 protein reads CASSMTGGRETQYF.